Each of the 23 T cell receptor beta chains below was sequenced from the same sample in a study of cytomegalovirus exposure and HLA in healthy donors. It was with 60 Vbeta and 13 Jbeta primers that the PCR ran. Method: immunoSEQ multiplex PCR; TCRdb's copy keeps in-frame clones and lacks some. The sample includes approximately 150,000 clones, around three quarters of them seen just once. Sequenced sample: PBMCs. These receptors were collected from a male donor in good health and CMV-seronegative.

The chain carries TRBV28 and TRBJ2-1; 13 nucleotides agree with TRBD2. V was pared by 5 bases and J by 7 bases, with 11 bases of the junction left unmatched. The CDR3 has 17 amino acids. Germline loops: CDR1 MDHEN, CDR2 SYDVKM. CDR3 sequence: CASSPKRLAGGLNEQFF. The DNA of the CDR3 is TGTGCCAGCAGTCCCAAAAGACTAGCGGGGGGTTTAAATGAGCAGTTCTTC.

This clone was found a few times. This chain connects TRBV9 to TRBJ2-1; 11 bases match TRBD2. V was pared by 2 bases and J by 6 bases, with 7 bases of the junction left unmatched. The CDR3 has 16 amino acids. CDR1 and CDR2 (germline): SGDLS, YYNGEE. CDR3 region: CASSVLAGGPGNEQFF. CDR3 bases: TGTGCCAGCAGCGTGTTAGCGGGAGGGCCAGGCAATGAGCAGTTCTTC.

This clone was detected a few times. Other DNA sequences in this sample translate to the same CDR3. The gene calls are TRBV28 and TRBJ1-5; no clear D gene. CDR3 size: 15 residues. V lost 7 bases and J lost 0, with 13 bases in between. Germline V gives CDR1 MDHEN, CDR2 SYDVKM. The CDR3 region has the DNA TGTGCCAGCAAGGGAGGCACCATTAGCAATCAGCCCCAGCATTTT. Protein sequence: CASKGGTISNQPQHF. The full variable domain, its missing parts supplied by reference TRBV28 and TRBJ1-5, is DVKVTQSSRYLVKRTGEKVFLECVQDMDHENMFWYRQDPGLGLRLIYFSYDVKMKEKGDIPEGYSVSREKKERFSLILESASTNQTSMYLCASKGGTISNQPQHFGDGTRLSIL.

The CDR3 bases are TGTGCCAGCAGCTGGCCGGGACTAGCGGGGAAGGGGTCCTACGAGCAGTACTTC. It translates to CASSWPGLAGKGSYEQYF. The chain employs TRBV7-9 and TRBJ2-7, with 13 bases matching TRBD2. Per germline, CDR1 SEHNR and CDR2 FQNEAQ (reference sequence). J lost 1 base, V lost 4 bases, and 10 bases had no gene match. CDR3 length equals 18 residues.

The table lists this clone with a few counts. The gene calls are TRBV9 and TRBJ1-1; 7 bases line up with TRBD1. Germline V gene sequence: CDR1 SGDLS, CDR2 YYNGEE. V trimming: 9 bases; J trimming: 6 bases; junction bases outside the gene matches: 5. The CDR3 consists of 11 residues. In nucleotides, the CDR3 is TGTGCCACTGGGACAGACTCTGAAGCTTTCTTT. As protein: CATGTDSEAFF.

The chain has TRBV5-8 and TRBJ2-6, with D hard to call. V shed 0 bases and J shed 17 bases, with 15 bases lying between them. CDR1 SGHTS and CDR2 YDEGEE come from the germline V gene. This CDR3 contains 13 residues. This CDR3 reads CASSLAPTERMTF. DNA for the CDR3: TGTGCCAGCAGCTTGGCCCCTACGGAGCGCATGACTTTC.

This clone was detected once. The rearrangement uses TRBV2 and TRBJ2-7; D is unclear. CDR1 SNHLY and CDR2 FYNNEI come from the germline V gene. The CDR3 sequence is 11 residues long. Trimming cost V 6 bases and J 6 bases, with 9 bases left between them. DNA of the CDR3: TGTGCCAGCAGCAGGATTATCGAGCAGTACTTC. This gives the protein CASSRIIEQYF.

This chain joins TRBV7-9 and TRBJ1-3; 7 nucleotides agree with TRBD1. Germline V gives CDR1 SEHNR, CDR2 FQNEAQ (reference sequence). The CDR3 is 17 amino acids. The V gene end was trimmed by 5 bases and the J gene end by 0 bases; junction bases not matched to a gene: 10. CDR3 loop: CASSPRGQTLSGNTIYF. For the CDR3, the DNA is TGTGCCAGCAGCCCACGGGGACAGACTCTCTCTGGAAACACCATATATTTT.

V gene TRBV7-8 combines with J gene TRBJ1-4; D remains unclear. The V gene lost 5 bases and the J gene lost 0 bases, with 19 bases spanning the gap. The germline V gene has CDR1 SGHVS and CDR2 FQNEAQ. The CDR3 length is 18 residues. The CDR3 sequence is CASSPRGPGGATNEKLFF. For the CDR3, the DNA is TGTGCCAGCAGCCCTAGAGGGCCAGGTGGGGCAACTAATGAAAAACTGTTTTTT.

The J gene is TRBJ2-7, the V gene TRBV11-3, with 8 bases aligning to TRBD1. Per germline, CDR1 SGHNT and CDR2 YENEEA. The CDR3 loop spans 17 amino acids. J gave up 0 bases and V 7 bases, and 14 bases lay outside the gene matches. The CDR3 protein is CASTHQAGQGASYEQYF. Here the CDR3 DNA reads TGTGCCAGCACCCATCAGGCGGGGCAGGGGGCCTCCTACGAGCAGTACTTC.

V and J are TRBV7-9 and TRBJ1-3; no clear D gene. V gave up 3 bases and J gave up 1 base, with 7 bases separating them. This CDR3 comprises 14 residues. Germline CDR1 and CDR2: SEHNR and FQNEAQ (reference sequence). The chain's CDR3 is CASSLGKSGNTIYF. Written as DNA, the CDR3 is TGTGCCAGCAGCTTGGGCAAATCTGGAAACACCATATATTTT.

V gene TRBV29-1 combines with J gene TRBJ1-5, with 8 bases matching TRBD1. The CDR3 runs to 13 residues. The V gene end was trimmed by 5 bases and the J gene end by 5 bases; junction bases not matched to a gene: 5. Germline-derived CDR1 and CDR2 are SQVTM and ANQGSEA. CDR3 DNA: TGCAGCGTTACGGACAGGGTAGATCAGCCCCAGCATTTT. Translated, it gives CSVTDRVDQPQHF.

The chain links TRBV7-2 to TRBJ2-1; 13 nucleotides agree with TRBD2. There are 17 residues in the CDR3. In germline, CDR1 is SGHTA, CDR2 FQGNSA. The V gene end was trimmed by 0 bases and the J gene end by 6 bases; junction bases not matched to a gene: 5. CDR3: CASSLAGGTSGTNEQFF. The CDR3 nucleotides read TGTGCCAGCAGCTTAGCGGGCGGGACTAGCGGGACCAATGAGCAGTTCTTC.

The CDR3 sequence: CASSLRLAGGIDTGELFF. The DNA for the CDR3 is TGTGCCAGCAGTCTCAGGCTAGCGGGAGGAATCGACACCGGGGAGCTGTTTTTT. V and J are TRBV2 and TRBJ2-2; 11 bases are a match to TRBD2. Losses at the gene ends were 5 bases for V and 3 bases for J; bases not matched to a gene: 11. The CDR3 spans 18 residues. Germline CDR1 is SNHLY and CDR2 is FYNNEI.

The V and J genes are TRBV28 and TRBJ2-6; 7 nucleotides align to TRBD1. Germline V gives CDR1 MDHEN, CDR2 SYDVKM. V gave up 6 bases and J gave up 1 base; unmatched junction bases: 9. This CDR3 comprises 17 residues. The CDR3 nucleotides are TGTGCCAGCAGGCCGGGACAGTTGGAATCTGGGGCCAACGTCCTGACTTTC. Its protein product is CASRPGQLESGANVLTF.

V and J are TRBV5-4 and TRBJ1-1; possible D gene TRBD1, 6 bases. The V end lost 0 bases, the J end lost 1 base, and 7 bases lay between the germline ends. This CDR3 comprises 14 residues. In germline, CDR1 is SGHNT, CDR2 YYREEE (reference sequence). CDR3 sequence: CASSLEGGNTEAFF. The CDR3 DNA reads TGTGCCAGCAGCTTGGAAGGGGGGAACACTGAAGCTTTCTTT.

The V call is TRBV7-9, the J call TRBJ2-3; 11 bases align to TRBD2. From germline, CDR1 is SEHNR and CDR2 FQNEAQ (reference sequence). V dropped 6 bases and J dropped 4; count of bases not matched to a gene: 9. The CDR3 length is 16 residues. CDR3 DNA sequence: TGTGCCAGCAGTCCTCAAGGGACTAGCGGAGCAGATACGCAGTATTTT. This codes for CASSPQGTSGADTQYF.

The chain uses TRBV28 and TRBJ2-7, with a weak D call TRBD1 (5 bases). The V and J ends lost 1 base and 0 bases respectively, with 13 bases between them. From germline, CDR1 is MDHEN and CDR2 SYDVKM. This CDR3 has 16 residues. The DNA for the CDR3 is TGTGCCAGCAGTTTATCGACAGTTTCGAGCTCCTACGAGCAGTACTTC. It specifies CASSLSTVSSSYEQYF.

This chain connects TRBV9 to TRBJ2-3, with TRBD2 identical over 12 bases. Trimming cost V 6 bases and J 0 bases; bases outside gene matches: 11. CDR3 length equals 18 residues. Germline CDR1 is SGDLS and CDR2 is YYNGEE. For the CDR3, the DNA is TGTGCCAGCACCCACCCCGCCGGGACTAGCGGGAGCACAGATACGCAGTATTTT. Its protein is CASTHPAGTSGSTDTQYF.

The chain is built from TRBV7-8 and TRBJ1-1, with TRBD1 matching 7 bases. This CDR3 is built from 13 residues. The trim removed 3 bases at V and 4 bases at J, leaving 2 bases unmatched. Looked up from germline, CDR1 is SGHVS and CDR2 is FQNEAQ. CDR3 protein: CASSLTGITEAFF. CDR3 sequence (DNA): TGTGCCAGCAGCTTGACAGGGATCACTGAAGCTTTCTTT. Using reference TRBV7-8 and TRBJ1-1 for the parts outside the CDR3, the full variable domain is GAGVSQSPRYKVAKRGQDVALRCDPISGHVSLFWYQQALGQGPEFLTYFQNEAQLDKSGLPSDRFFAERPEGSVSTLKIQRTQQEDSAVYLCASSLTGITEAFFGQGTRLTVV.

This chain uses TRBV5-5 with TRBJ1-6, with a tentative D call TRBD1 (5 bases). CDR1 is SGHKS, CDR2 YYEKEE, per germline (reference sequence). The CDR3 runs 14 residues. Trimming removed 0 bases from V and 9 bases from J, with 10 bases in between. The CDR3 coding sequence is TGTGCCAGCAGCTTGGAAGGGGCGTCTTCACCCCTCCACTTT. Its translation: CASSLEGASSPLHF.

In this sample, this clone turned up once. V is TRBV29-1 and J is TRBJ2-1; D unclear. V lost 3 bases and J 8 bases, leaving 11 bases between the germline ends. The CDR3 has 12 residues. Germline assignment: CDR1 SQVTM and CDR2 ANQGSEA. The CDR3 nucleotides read TGCAGCGTTGACGGTGGTTTCGATGAGCAGTTCTTC. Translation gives CSVDGGFDEQFF.

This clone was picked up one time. CDR3 sequence reads: CASSYDRGMRGYTF. The CDR3 coding sequence is TGTGCCAGCAGTTACGATCGGGGGATGAGGGGCTACACCTTC. The J gene is TRBJ1-2, the V gene TRBV6-5, with D possibly being TRBD1 (5 bases). This CDR3 has 14 residues. Germline CDR1 reads MNHEY; CDR2 reads SVGAGI. The V end was cut by 2 bases, the J end by 8 bases, with 15 bases between.